The rows below give T cell receptor beta chains drawn from one sample of a study of T cell responses to AZD1222 COVID-19 vaccine. This table comes from immunoSEQ multiplex PCR, and its TCRdb copy is limited to in-frame clones, with some not included. This table has about 90,000 clones, around 86% appearing once. The specimen was peripheral blood, collected on day 0 of AZD1222 vaccination. All receptors derive from an adult in good health. CDR3s include the opening cysteine and the closing phenylalanine or tryptophan. A D gene is named only where the DNA matches it firmly. Rows may omit the clone size; those that give it use once, few, many or a size class.

v_call: TRBV6-5
clone_size: .
d_call: .
j_call: TRBJ2-5
cdr3_aa: CASSRIRGHQETQYF
cdr3_nt: TGTGCCAGCAGTCGGATCAGGGGACACCAAGAGACCCAGTACTTC

v_call: TRBV10-2
clone_size: .
d_call: .
j_call: TRBJ2-3
cdr3_aa: CASRDTLSGTDTQYF
cdr3_nt: TGCGCCAGCAGAGATACACTGTCGGGCACAGATACGCAGTATTTT

v_call: TRBV7-3
clone_size: .
d_call: .
j_call: TRBJ2-1
cdr3_aa: CASSLSASSYNEQFF
cdr3_nt: TGTGCCAGCAGCTTATCTGCCAGCTCCTACAATGAGCAGTTCTTC

v_call: TRBV5-1
clone_size: .
d_call: TRBD2
j_call: TRBJ2-1
cdr3_aa: CASRLSSGSSYNEQFF
cdr3_nt: TGCGCCAGCAGACTGAGTAGCGGGAGCTCCTACAATGAGCAGTTCTTC

v_call: TRBV28
clone_size: .
d_call: TRBD2
j_call: TRBJ2-2
cdr3_aa: CASPPSSGSYTGELFF
cdr3_nt: TGTGCCAGCCCCCCGTCTAGCGGGAGTTACACCGGGGAGCTGTTTTTT

v_call: TRBV4-3
clone_size: .
d_call: TRBD1
j_call: TRBJ1-2
cdr3_aa: CASSQDPTGDGYGYTF
cdr3_nt: TGCGCCAGCAGCCAAGACCCGACAGGGGACGGCTATGGCTACACCTTC

v_call: TRBV28
clone_size: .
d_call: TRBD1
j_call: TRBJ1-6
cdr3_aa: CASMGTGGSYNSPLHF
cdr3_nt: TGTGCCAGCATGGGGACAGGGGGCTCCTATAATTCACCCCTCCACTTT

v_call: TRBV20-1
clone_size: few
d_call: TRBD1
j_call: TRBJ2-3
cdr3_aa: CSASQGQGELGTQYF
cdr3_nt: TGCAGTGCTAGTCAGGGACAGGGGGAACTGGGTACGCAGTATTTT

v_call: TRBV3-1/TRBV3-2
clone_size: .
d_call: TRBD1
j_call: TRBJ1-2
cdr3_aa: CASSSSTGGAYYGYTF
cdr3_nt: TGTGCCAGCAGCTCGTCGACAGGGGGCGCCTACTATGGCTACACCTTC

v_call: TRBV28
clone_size: few
d_call: .
j_call: TRBJ2-7
cdr3_aa: CATKEGGELYEQYF
cdr3_nt: TGTGCCACCAAAGAGGGGGGAGAACTCTACGAGCAGTACTTC